The 18 T cell receptor beta chains given below trace back to one sample, sequenced in a study of T-cell memory formation after mild COVID-19. Via MiXCR, TCRdb re-called the 5' RACE reads, giving one row per CDR3 protein. The sample has 300,000 to 400,000 distinct CDR3 sequences, under 25% seen once; the top ten hold about 12%. Sequenced input: PBMCs or a T cell subset sorted from them (not recorded which). These receptors were obtained from an adult woman who had mild COVID-19 (a few samples of this study predate the infection). Cell type and time point are not known.

The genes are TRBV10-3 and TRBJ1-2; possible D gene TRBD1, 5 bases. V lost 2 bases and J lost 4, with 11 bases in between. Germline V gene sequence: CDR1 ENHRY, CDR2 SYGVKD. This CDR3 spans 14 amino acids. The DNA of the CDR3 is TGTGCCATCAGTGAGGGACACGGGGTCTATGGCTACACCTTC. It is translated as CAISEGHGVYGYTF.

This clonotype was observed many times. This chain uses TRBV5-5 with TRBJ1-6; 10 nucleotides agree with TRBD1. Trimming took 3 bases from V and 7 from J; bases not matched to a gene: 4. Germline CDR1 is SGHKS and CDR2 is YYEKEE (reference sequence). CDR3 length equals 15 residues. CDR3 protein: CASSYGTGANSPLHF. CDR3 coding DNA: TGTGCCAGCAGCTACGGGACAGGGGCGAATTCACCCCTCCACTTT.

This clonotype was observed a handful of times. The CDR3 region is CASSFGGLAGVETQYF. The DNA for the CDR3 is TGTGCCAGCAGTTTTGGTGGACTAGCGGGGGTAGAGACCCAGTACTTC. This rearrangement joins TRBV12-3 or TRBV12-4 to TRBJ2-5, with TRBD2 matching 13 bases. The trim removed 3 bases at V and 4 bases at J, leaving 5 bases unmatched. The CDR3 length is 16 residues.

There are a few counts of this clonotype. This sequence joins TRBV10-3 and TRBJ2-3; D may correspond to TRBD1 or TRBD2 (6 bases each). The germline V and J ends were trimmed by 7 bases and 0 bases, with 14 bases remaining between them. The CDR3 spans 15 residues. Germline loops: CDR1 ENHRY, CDR2 SYGVKD. The CDR3 DNA reads as TGTGCCATCACGCGGGACATCTCTAGCACAGATACGCAGTATTTT. Encoded protein: CAITRDISSTDTQYF.

The CDR3: CASSVATSPTNYGYTF. DNA of the CDR3: TGTGCCAGCAGCGTAGCTACGTCACCTACTAACTATGGCTACACCTTC. This chain uses TRBV9 with TRBJ1-2; D is unresolved. The germline V gene encodes CDR1 SGDLS and CDR2 YYNGEE. Trimming removed 0 bases from V and 0 bases from J, with 12 bases in between. CDR3 length: 16 residues.

The chain has TRBV30 and TRBJ2-5; D is ambiguous. CDR1 and CDR2 from the germline V gene are GTSNPN and SVGIG (reference sequence). V was pared by 1 base and J by 0 bases, with 6 bases between. This CDR3 comprises 13 residues. CDR3 residues: CAWSGGNQETQYF. The CDR3 bases are TGTGCCTGGAGTGGGGGTAACCAAGAGACCCAGTACTTC.

This clonotype was counted between two and nine times. V usage is TRBV27 and J usage is TRBJ1-1; D gene unclear. Germline CDR1 MNHEY, CDR2 SMNVEV (reference sequence). The CDR3 runs to 15 residues. V was pared by 5 bases and J by 3 bases, with 16 bases between. The CDR3: CASSPAVGSHTEAFF. CDR3 DNA: TGTGCCAGCAGTCCCGCGGTAGGGAGTCACACTGAAGCTTTCTTT.

This clonotype has only a few counts. This rearrangement joins TRBV4-1 to TRBJ2-3; the D is unclear. The germline gives CDR1 MGHRA, CDR2 YSYEKL. V lost 0 bases to trimming and J lost 5 bases, with 12 bases between them. This CDR3 contains 15 residues. In DNA, the CDR3 is TGCGCCAGCAGCCAAGATAGTTTTGGGCGAGATACGCAGTATTTT. Amino acid sequence: CASSQDSFGRDTQYF.

This clonotype turned up a few times. This chain's CDR3 is CASSRDVTEAFF. The CDR3 DNA sequence: TGTGCCAGCAGCAGGGACGTCACTGAAGCTTTCTTT. The chain has TRBV7-9 and TRBJ1-1; D is perhaps TRBD1 (5 bases). This CDR3 spans 12 amino acids. CDR1 SEHNR and CDR2 FQNEAQ come from the germline V gene (reference sequence). Trimming pared 5 bases from V and 4 bases from J, leaving 8 bases between.

The chain uses TRBV12-3 or TRBV12-4 and TRBJ1-1, with a tentative D call TRBD1 (5 bases). V lost 5 bases and J lost 5, with 18 bases in between. This CDR3 comprises 15 residues. CDR3 amino acids: CASSKRGRAGTEAFF. In DNA, the CDR3 is TGTGCCAGCAGTAAAAGGGGACGGGCGGGAACTGAAGCTTTCTTT.

This clonotype was picked up a small number of times. J is TRBJ2-1 and V is TRBV7-3; perhaps TRBD2 as D (5 bases). Trimming cost V 4 bases and J 9 bases, with 10 bases left between them. The length of the CDR3 is 12 residues. CDR1 and CDR2 from the germline V gene are SGHTA and FQGTGA. Here the CDR3 reads CASSSDFGEQFF. CDR3 coding DNA: TGTGCCAGCAGCTCGGACTTCGGTGAGCAGTTCTTC.

V is TRBV18 and J is TRBJ1-2; D might be TRBD1 (5 bases). Germline V gene lookup returns CDR1 KGHSH and CDR2 LQKENI. The CDR3 is made up of 13 amino acids. Trimming pared 4 bases from V and 2 bases from J, leaving 8 bases between. The CDR3 DNA reads as TGTGCCAGCTCACGGGACGAGAACTATGGCTACACCTTC. Translated, it gives CASSRDENYGYTF.

This clonotype was detected a few times. The V and J genes are TRBV5-5 and TRBJ2-1, with 9 bases lining up with TRBD1. The V and J ends lost 4 bases and 5 bases, in that order; junction bases with no gene match: 1. The CDR3 has 13 amino acids. Germline CDR1 is SGHKS and CDR2 is YYEKEE (reference sequence). The CDR3 sequence is CASSRDRDNEQFF. Written as DNA, the CDR3 is TGTGCCAGCAGCCGGGACAGGGACAATGAGCAGTTCTTC.

This rearrangement joins TRBV20-1 to TRBJ2-1; D is unclear. CDR1 and CDR2 from the germline V gene are DFQATT and SNEGSKA (reference sequence). The CDR3 extends over 14 amino acids. The V gene lost 3 bases and the J gene lost 0 bases, with 9 bases spanning the gap. The CDR3 DNA follows: TGCAGTGCTAGTGTGGGTTACTCCTACAATGAGCAGTTCTTC. This sequence encodes CSASVGYSYNEQFF.

Note on this clonotype: A much larger clone sits a single nucleotide away, making a read error possible. The chain is built from TRBV5-6 and TRBJ1-1; TRBD1 might be the D (5 bases). The germline V and J ends were trimmed by 4 bases and 3 bases, with 7 bases remaining between them. The CDR3 runs to 12 residues. The germline CDR1 and CDR2 sequences are SGHDT and YYEEEE. In DNA, the CDR3 is TGTGCCAGCAGCGTGGGGGACACTGAAGCTTTCTTT. Translation: CASSVGDTEAFF. Using reference TRBV5-6 and TRBJ1-1 for the parts outside the CDR3, the full variable domain is DAGVTQSPTHLIKTRGQQVTLRCSPKSGHDTVSWYQQALGQGPQFIFQYYEEEERQRGNFPDRFSGHQFPNYSSELNVNALLLGDSALYLCASSVGDTEAFFGQGTRLTVV.

The V and J genes are TRBV12-3 or TRBV12-4 and TRBJ2-3; D gene unclear. The CDR3 spans 14 residues. The V and J ends lost 4 bases and 4 bases respectively, with 12 bases between them. The CDR3 reads CASSSELVPDTQYF. The CDR3 bases are TGTGCCAGCAGTTCAGAGCTGGTCCCAGATACGCAGTATTTT.

The rearrangement joins TRBV12-3 or TRBV12-4 to TRBJ1-2; D not resolved. The CDR3 sequence is 10 residues long. V dropped 3 bases and J dropped 7 bases, with 3 bases sitting between them. CDR3 DNA: TGTGCCAGCAGTTTCCTTGGCTACACCTTC. Its translation is CASSFLGYTF.

This clonotype came up once. This chain links TRBV7-8 with TRBJ2-6; a possible D gene is TRBD1 (6 bases). Germline V gene sequence: CDR1 SGHVS, CDR2 FQNEAQ. Deletions cut 4 bases from V and 1 base from J, with 11 bases between. The CDR3 spans 16 residues. CDR3 DNA: TGTGCCAGCAGCTCTACAACAGGGTCTGGGGCCAACGTCCTGACTTTC. Translating it yields CASSSTTGSGANVLTF.